The 25 T cell receptor beta chains listed next were all sequenced from one sample in a study of cytomegalovirus exposure and HLA in healthy donors. PCR used 60 Vbeta primers and 13 Jbeta primers. Produced via immunoSEQ multiplex PCR; TCRdb's table is partial and in-frame only. Among tens of thousands of clones, 75% were seen once, and the ten largest hold approximately 2.1%. The sample consisted of PBMCs. The receptors originated from a man between 35 and 55 years old in good health and CMV-seronegative.

CDR3 sequence reads: CASSRATNEKLFF. In DNA, the CDR3 is TGCGCCAGCAGCAGGGCAACTAATGAAAAACTGTTTTTT. The genes are TRBV10-1 and TRBJ1-4, with a possible D match to TRBD1 (5 bases). CDR1 is WNHNN, CDR2 SYGVQD, per germline (reference sequence). Trimming took 6 bases from V and 0 from J, leaving 5 bases between them. This CDR3 is built from 13 residues.

J is TRBJ1-6 and V is TRBV14, with D possibly being TRBD1 (5 bases). The CDR3 totals 15 residues. Germline V gives CDR1 SGHDN, CDR2 FVKESK. V lost 4 bases and J 7 bases, leaving 14 bases between the germline ends. In DNA, the CDR3 is TGTGCCAGCAGCCTTTATCAGGGTAACAATTCACCCCTCCACTTT. Its translation: CASSLYQGNNSPLHF.

The gene calls are TRBV9 and TRBJ1-2; 7 bases map to TRBD1. Unmatched junction bases numbered 10, after V lost 3 bases and J lost 8 bases. The germline V gene has CDR1 SGDLS and CDR2 YYNGEE. The CDR3 has 14 amino acids. The CDR3 bases are TGTGCCAGCAGCGCCCAGACAGGGAGCAGGGGCTACACCTTC. This translates into CASSAQTGSRGYTF.

V is TRBV7-2 and J is TRBJ2-1, with 12 bases matching TRBD2. Germline values: CDR1 SGHTA, CDR2 FQGNSA. The CDR3 runs 15 residues. The V gene end was trimmed by 2 bases and the J gene end by 8 bases; junction bases not matched to a gene: 4. The CDR3 DNA reads as TGTGCCAGCAGCTTACGGCTAGCGGGAGGGTATGAGCAGTTCTTC. Translating it yields CASSLRLAGGYEQFF.

This chain links TRBV6-6 with TRBJ1-5, with no clear D. The CDR3 has 15 residues. The germline V and J ends were trimmed by 2 bases and 2 bases, with 10 bases remaining between them. Germline V gene lookup returns CDR1 MNHNY and CDR2 SVGAGI (reference sequence). The CDR3 region has the DNA TGTGCCAGCAGTTACGAGGGATCTGGCAATCAGCCCCAGCATTTT. This encodes CASSYEGSGNQPQHF.

The chain has TRBV11-3 and TRBJ1-6, with 7 bases matching TRBD1. With V trimmed by 5 bases and J by 4 bases, 5 bases remained unmatched. The CDR3 totals 15 residues. Per the germline V gene, CDR1 is SGHNT and CDR2 is YENEEA. The CDR3 sequence: CASSAKTGYNSPLHF. CDR3 nucleotide sequence: TGTGCCAGCAGCGCCAAGACAGGGTATAATTCACCCCTCCACTTT.

This clone was recorded once. The chain recombines TRBV7-8 with TRBJ1-5, with D tentatively TRBD1 (6 bases). V was pared by 3 bases and J by 0 bases, with 9 bases between. Germline-derived CDR1 and CDR2 are SGHVS and FQNEAQ. The CDR3 extends over 15 amino acids. The DNA of the CDR3 is TGTGCCAGCAGCTTCCAGGGGTCTAGCAATCAGCCCCAGCATTTT. It translates to CASSFQGSSNQPQHF.

The chain uses TRBV28 and TRBJ1-2, with D tentatively TRBD1 (5 bases). Germline values: CDR1 MDHEN, CDR2 SYDVKM. V was trimmed by 5 bases and J by 5 bases, leaving 18 bases between them. The CDR3 loop spans 15 amino acids. CDR3 loop: CASSPGTPGTYGYTF. As DNA, the CDR3 is TGTGCCAGCAGTCCCGGGACGCCAGGGACTTATGGCTACACCTTC.

This clone was counted once. V and J are TRBV18 and TRBJ2-1; D gene uncertain. CDR1 KGHSH and CDR2 LQKENI come from the germline V gene. Between the trimmed V and J ends, which lost 5 bases and 9 bases, there was a span of 17 bases. CDR3 size: 14 residues. Written as DNA, the CDR3 is TGTGCCAGCTCATCAGCCGAAGGAGTTGGTGAGCAGTTCTTC. Protein product: CASSSAEGVGEQFF.

This rearrangement joins TRBV7-3 to TRBJ1-1; D is possibly TRBD1 (5 bases). V shed 2 bases and J shed 6 bases, with 7 bases lying between them. Germline-derived CDR1 and CDR2 are SGHTA and FQGTGA. The CDR3 is made up of 12 amino acids. CDR3 coding DNA: TGTGCCAGCAGCTTAGGGGGGTCTGAAGCTTTCTTT. This gives the protein CASSLGGSEAFF.

The chain joins TRBV9 to TRBJ2-7; D remains unclear. There are 12 residues in the CDR3. Germline V CDR1 and CDR2: SGDLS, YYNGEE. V lost 0 bases to trimming and J lost 4 bases, with 5 bases between them. The CDR3 is CASSVEEYEQYF. In DNA, the CDR3 is TGTGCCAGCAGCGTAGAAGAGTACGAGCAGTACTTC.

The CDR3 DNA follows: TGCGCCAGCAGCTTGGGGGCACCCTCTGAAGCTTTCTTT. Translation gives CASSLGAPSEAFF. The rearrangement links TRBV5-1 to TRBJ1-1, with D uncertain. V was trimmed by 0 bases and J by 6 bases, leaving 9 bases between them. This CDR3 is built from 13 residues. CDR1 SGHRS and CDR2 YFSETQ come from the germline V gene.

The chain has TRBV19 and TRBJ2-7, with TRBD1 matching over 10 bases. CDR1 is LNHDA and CDR2 is SQIVND in the germline V gene (reference sequence). The CDR3 covers 14 residues. With 4 bases clipped from V and 2 bases from J, the junction kept 2 bases outside the gene matches. CDR3 sequence: CASSRGQGAYEQYF. CDR3 coding DNA: TGTGCCAGTAGTAGAGGACAGGGGGCCTACGAGCAGTACTTC.

CDR3 sequence: CAIRPGQGVGGDTQYF. CDR3 bases: TGTGCCATCCGACCGGGACAGGGGGTTGGTGGAGATACGCAGTATTTT. The chain has TRBV10-3 and TRBJ2-3; 11 bases are shared with TRBD1. This CDR3 contains 16 residues. Germline values: CDR1 ENHRY, CDR2 SYGVKD. V was clipped by 8 bases and J by 5 bases; unmatched bases: 12.

The chain links TRBV19 to TRBJ1-1; TRBD1 is a possible D gene (5 bases). Trimming left V 5 bases short and J 0 bases short, with 13 bases between. The CDR3 has 15 amino acids. Germline CDR1 reads LNHDA; CDR2 reads SQIVND (reference sequence). The CDR3 is CASSPRQHLNTEAFF. DNA of the CDR3: TGTGCCAGTAGTCCCAGACAGCACTTGAACACTGAAGCTTTCTTT.

J is TRBJ2-1 and V is TRBV10-2; TRBD2 agrees at 9 bases. This CDR3 has 14 amino acids. V shed 6 bases and J 3 bases; nucleotides not matched to a gene: 3. The V gene's germline CDR1 is WSHSY and CDR2 SAAADI. Here the CDR3 reads CASRAGGLYNEQFF. For the CDR3, the DNA is TGCGCCAGCAGAGCGGGGGGCCTCTACAATGAGCAGTTCTTC.

V is TRBV11-3 and J is TRBJ2-2, with no clear D. CDR1 is SGHNT and CDR2 is YENEEA in the germline V gene. The CDR3 length is 16 residues. Trimming pared 4 bases from V and 0 bases from J, leaving 12 bases between. The CDR3 spells CASSSLQSTNTGELFF. The CDR3 DNA follows: TGTGCCAGCAGCTCCCTACAGAGTACGAACACCGGGGAGCTGTTTTTT.

The chain employs TRBV27 and TRBJ1-2, with a weak D call TRBD1 (6 bases). V shed 6 bases and J shed 2 bases, with 10 bases lying between them. The germline CDR1 and CDR2 sequences are MNHEY and SMNVEV (reference sequence). This CDR3 is built from 13 residues. The CDR3 here is CASRMGTNYGYTF. The CDR3 DNA is TGTGCCAGCAGAATGGGGACAAACTATGGCTACACCTTC.

This clone showed up just once. The CDR3 sequence is CSARENYNSPLHF. The CDR3 nucleotides are TGCAGCGCCCGGGAAAACTATAATTCACCCCTCCACTTT. The chain links TRBV29-1 to TRBJ1-6; D unclear. The V gene's germline CDR1 is SQVTM and CDR2 ANQGSEA. The CDR3 loop spans 13 amino acids. Trimming cost V 7 bases and J 3 bases, with 10 bases left between them. The variable domain in full, with the rest retrieved from reference TRBV29-1 and TRBJ1-6, is SAVISQKPSRDICQRGTSLTIQCQVDSQVTMMFWYRQQPGQSLTLIATANQGSEATYESGFVIDKFPISRPNLTFSTLTVSNMSPEDSSIYLCSARENYNSPLHFGNGTRLTVT.

The rearrangement links TRBV7-6 to TRBJ1-2; 11 nucleotides align to TRBD1. V was pared by 5 bases and J by 1 base, with 3 bases of the junction left unmatched. Germline lookup yields CDR1 SGHVS and CDR2 FNYEAQ. The CDR3 is 15 amino acids. The CDR3 DNA sequence: TGTGCCAGCAGCCAGGACAGGGGGCTTAACTATGGCTACACCTTC. Translation gives CASSQDRGLNYGYTF.

The chain is built from TRBV20-1 and TRBJ2-5; D gene uncertain. The V gene's germline CDR1 is DFQATT and CDR2 SNEGSKA (reference sequence). The V gene lost 2 bases and the J gene lost 1 base, with 2 bases spanning the gap. This CDR3 contains 11 residues. CDR3 DNA: TGCAGTGCTAGACTCCAAGAGACCCAGTACTTC. Protein sequence: CSARLQETQYF.

V gene TRBV5-1 combines with J gene TRBJ2-7, with TRBD1 as a possible D gene (6 bases). The CDR3 covers 16 residues. The germline gives CDR1 SGHRS, CDR2 YFSETQ. Trimming pared 0 bases from V and 2 bases from J, leaving 15 bases between. The CDR3 loop is CASSLAEQGVTYEQYF. In DNA form, the CDR3 reads TGCGCCAGCAGCTTGGCCGAACAGGGCGTTACCTACGAGCAGTACTTC.

The chain links TRBV5-1 to TRBJ2-7; D is unresolved. V was clipped by 0 bases and J by 3 bases, with 10 bases between them. CDR3 length: 14 residues. Looked up from germline, CDR1 is SGHRS and CDR2 is YFSETQ. The CDR3 nucleotides read TGCGCCAGCAGCTTGGGAGAGGAGTACTACGAGCAGTACTTC. Encoded protein: CASSLGEEYYEQYF.

Only a few counts were recorded for this clone. The rearrangement uses TRBV7-8 and TRBJ2-1; no clear D gene. CDR3 size: 17 residues. Germline CDR1 is SGHVS and CDR2 is FQNEAQ. V was trimmed by 4 bases and J by 0 bases, leaving 16 bases between them. CDR3 residues: CASSYPIERSSYNEQFF. CDR3 DNA: TGTGCCAGCAGCTACCCGATCGAGCGCAGCTCCTACAATGAGCAGTTCTTC. Together with reference TRBV7-8 and TRBJ2-1, the CDR3 gives the full variable domain: GAGVSQSPRYKVAKRGQDVALRCDPISGHVSLFWYQQALGQGPEFLTYFQNEAQLDKSGLPSDRFFAERPEGSVSTLKIQRTQQEDSAVYLCASSYPIERSSYNEQFFGPGTRLTVL.

The V gene is TRBV25-1, the J gene TRBJ1-1; perhaps TRBD1 as D (5 bases). The V and J ends lost 5 bases and 0 bases respectively, with 7 bases between them. Germline CDR1 is MGHDK and CDR2 is SYGVNS. The CDR3 is 13 amino acids. The CDR3 DNA reads TGTGCCAGCAGTCGGACACTGAACACTGAAGCTTTCTTT. Its protein is CASSRTLNTEAFF.